The clone carrying this TCR beta chain was counted only a few times. Antigen: not known. The sample belongs to a study of CD8+ T cells in alopecia areata. Background on the study: Patients received oral tofacitinib, 5 to 10 mg twice daily, for moderate-to-severe alopecia areata. Broader study findings: It was less clear whether patients shared TCRs than it was in mice, possibly because of HLA. Scalp repertoires also include resident alphabeta T cells from normal skin.

Germline CDR1 is MNHEY and CDR2 is SVGAGI. With 0 bases clipped from V and 7 bases from J, the junction kept 5 bases outside the gene matches. The CDR3 length is 15 residues. Treatment of the sample: oral pan-JAK inhibitor, 5-10 mg twice daily. RNA was extracted and reverse transcribed into cDNA as the sequencing template. Method: immunoSEQ multiplex PCR; TCRdb's copy keeps in-frame clones and lacks some. This table holds about 200,000 clones, 64% found once. The TCR was taken from a human donor with alopecia areata. The chain joins TRBV6-5 to TRBJ2-1; 8 nucleotides align to TRBD1. Source: CD4+ T cells sorted from blood, taken at week 4, from a patient treated with tofacitinib. The CDR3 DNA is TGTGCCAGCAGTTACTCAGGACAGGGTGTAAATGAGCAGTTCTTC. It codes for CASSYSGQGVNEQFF.